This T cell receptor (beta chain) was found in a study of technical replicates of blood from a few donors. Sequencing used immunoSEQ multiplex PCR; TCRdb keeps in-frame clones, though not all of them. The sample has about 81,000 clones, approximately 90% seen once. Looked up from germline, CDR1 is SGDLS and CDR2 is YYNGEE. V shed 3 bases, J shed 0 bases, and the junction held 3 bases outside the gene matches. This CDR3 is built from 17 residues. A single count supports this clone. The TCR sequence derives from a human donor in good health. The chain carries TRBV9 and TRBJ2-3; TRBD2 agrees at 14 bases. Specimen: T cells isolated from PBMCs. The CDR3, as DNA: TGTGCCAGCAGCGGGACTAGCGGGGGGAAAAGCACAGATACGCAGTATTTT. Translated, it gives CASSGTSGGKSTDTQYF.